Below are 8 T cell receptor beta chains sequenced from a single sample in a study of CD8+CD57+ T cells in acquired aplastic anemia. Investigators profiled TCR beta VDJ and CDR3 from genomic DNA template. In TCRdb, the reads were re-called with MiXCR into one record per CDR3 protein. This table holds roughly 300,000 distinct CDR3 sequences, roughly three fifths found once. The specimen was sorted CD4+, CD8+, or CD8+CD57+ T cells (not recorded which) from PBMCs. These receptors were collected from a human donor with severe aplastic anemia or a healthy control (not recorded which).

V usage is TRBV5-1 and J usage is TRBJ2-6; D is uncertain. The CDR3 spans 15 residues. Germline values: CDR1 SGHRS, CDR2 YFSETQ. Trimming took off 3 bases at V and 4 bases at J, with 11 bases between the two ends. CDR3 nucleotides: TGCGCCAGCAGCTCACTGAAAGCCGGGGCCAACGTCCTGACTTTC. This gives the protein CASSSLKAGANVLTF.

This clonotype was observed many times. The chain couples TRBV7-8 to TRBJ2-6; D is ambiguous. Per germline, CDR1 SGHVS and CDR2 FQNEAQ. The CDR3 loop spans 16 amino acids. Trimming took off 5 bases at V and 0 bases at J, with 11 bases between the two ends. The CDR3 loop reads CASSIYQSSGANVLTF. The CDR3 DNA reads TGTGCCAGCAGCATATACCAGAGCTCTGGGGCCAACGTCCTGACTTTC.

This clonotype was found once. The chain uses TRBV20-1 and TRBJ2-7; a possible D gene is TRBD2 (5 bases). Trimming shortened V by 5 bases and J by 3 bases, and 11 bases separated the two germline ends. CDR3 length: 12 amino acids. The germline CDR1 and CDR2 sequences are DFQATT and SNEGSKA (reference sequence). The DNA for the CDR3 is TGCAGTGCTTGGAGGCTTATCTACGAGCAGTACTTC. Amino acids: CSAWRLIYEQYF.

This clonotype was seen ten or more times. The chain carries TRBV20-1 and TRBJ1-1; maybe TRBD1 (5 bases). Germline lookup yields CDR1 DFQATT and CDR2 SNEGSKA (reference sequence). The V gene lost 3 bases and the J gene lost 0 bases, with 20 bases spanning the gap. This CDR3 comprises 17 residues. In DNA form, the CDR3 reads TGCAGTGCTAGGGGGAGGGGAGGACTGTCCGTGAACACTGAAGCTTTCTTT. This codes for CSARGRGGLSVNTEAFF.

The CDR3 protein is CATYPRGKNIQYF. The CDR3 DNA follows: TGTGCCACATATCCCAGGGGCAAAAACATTCAGTACTTC. The chain uses TRBV5-6 and TRBJ2-4, with a tentative D call TRBD1 (6 bases). Germline values: CDR1 SGHDT, CDR2 YYEEEE. The length of the CDR3 is 13 residues. V was clipped by 9 bases and J by 3 bases, with 13 bases between them.

A single count supports this clonotype. The rearrangement joins TRBV20-1 to TRBJ1-1; 11 bases line up with TRBD1. The CDR3 has 14 residues. Germline assignment: CDR1 DFQATT and CDR2 SNEGSKA (reference sequence). Trimming cost V 6 bases and J 11 bases; bases outside gene matches: 14. The CDR3 DNA follows: TGCAGTGCCCCCCCGGGACAGGGGGTTCATGGGGCTTTCTTT. Translating it yields CSAPPGQGVHGAFF.

DNA for the CDR3: TGTGCCAGCAGCCCATTCCCGACTGGAGAGCAGTACTTC. It codes for CASSPFPTGEQYF. V and J are TRBV7-9 and TRBJ2-7; no reliable D call. V lost 5 bases, J lost 7 bases, and 15 bases lay in between. The CDR3 has 13 residues. Germline V gene lookup returns CDR1 SEHNR and CDR2 FQNEAQ (reference sequence).

This clonotype was found many times. The chain has TRBV5-8 and TRBJ2-7; no definite D call. The CDR3 extends over 16 amino acids. Looked up from germline, CDR1 is SGHTS and CDR2 is YDEGEE. Deletions cut 0 bases from V and 2 bases from J, with 15 bases between. CDR3 nucleotides: TGTGCCAGCAGCTTGGGTGTCCGAAAAACTACCTACGAGCAGTACTTC. Its protein product is CASSLGVRKTTYEQYF.